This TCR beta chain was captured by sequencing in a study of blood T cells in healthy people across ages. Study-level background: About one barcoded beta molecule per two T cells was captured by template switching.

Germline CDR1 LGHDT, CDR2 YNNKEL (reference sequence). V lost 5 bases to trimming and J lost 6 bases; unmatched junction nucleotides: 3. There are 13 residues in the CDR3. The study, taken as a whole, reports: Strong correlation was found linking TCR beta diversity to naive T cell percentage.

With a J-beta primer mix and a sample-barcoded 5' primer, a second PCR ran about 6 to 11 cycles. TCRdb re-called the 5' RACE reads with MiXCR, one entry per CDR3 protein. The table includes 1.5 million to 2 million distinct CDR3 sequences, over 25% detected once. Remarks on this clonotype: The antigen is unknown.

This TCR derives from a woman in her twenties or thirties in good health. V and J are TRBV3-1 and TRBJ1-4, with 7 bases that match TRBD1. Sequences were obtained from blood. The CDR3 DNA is TGTGCCAGCAGCGACAGGGCAGATGAAAAACTGTTTTTT. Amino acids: CASSDRADEKLFF.